The present entry profiles one T cell receptor beta chain with its context. Its specificity is not known. This specimen comes from a study of cytomegalovirus exposure and HLA in healthy donors. Study-wide points: In vitro, three CMV-associated chains proved specific for CMV antigens.

Vbeta (60) and Jbeta (13) primers were used in the PCR. Measured with immunoSEQ multiplex PCR; TCRdb has only the in-frame clones, and not every one. Of roughly 170,000 clones in the sample, about 79% were seen once. The germline gives CDR1 PRHDT, CDR2 FYEKMQ (reference sequence). The germline V and J ends were trimmed by 1 base and 6 bases, with 22 bases remaining between them. This CDR3 contains 17 residues. V usage is TRBV13 and J usage is TRBJ2-7; D is perhaps TRBD2 (7 bases). The sequencing input was PBMCs. This receptor was obtained from a girl aged 2-9 years in good health and CMV-seropositive. The CDR3 spells CASSLVVGGRRPGEQYF. The CDR3 nucleotides are TGTGCCAGCAGCTTAGTAGTGGGGGGGCGAAGGCCAGGCGAGCAGTACTTC.